Shown below are 26 T cell receptor beta chains from a single sample sequenced in a study of regulatory T cells in long-lasting Graves disease. Time point in this sample: newly diagnosed GD, antithyroid drugs for less than 3 months. RNA from PBMCs was the source of the TCR library. Relying on iRepertoire HTBI primers and Arm-PCR of CDR3 regions, the team built TCR beta libraries. MiXCR, run by TCRdb on the multiplex PCR reads, gives a single entry per CDR3 protein. Among 510,000 or so distinct CDR3 sequences listed, about 11% were seen once. These records were also assigned to another study, of T cells in Graves' hyperthyroidism and ophthalmopathy.

Sequencing was performed on peripheral blood mononuclear cells (PBMCs), taken at new diagnosis, from a patient treated with antithyroid drugs. These TCRs come from a woman aged 25 to 39 with Graves disease.

This clonotype was detected only a few times. V is TRBV27 and J is TRBJ2-1; D might be TRBD2 (6 bases). V was shortened by 4 bases and J by 8 bases, with 15 bases between the two germline ends. CDR3 length: 14 residues. Looked up from germline, CDR1 is MNHEY and CDR2 is SMNVEV (reference sequence). CDR3 nucleotide sequence: TGTGCCAGCAGTTCCGGGACTCCATGGGATGAGCAGTTCTTC. Translation gives CASSSGTPWDEQFF.

This clonotype was picked up many times. This sequence joins TRBV5-1 and TRBJ1-4; D unclear. The CDR3 has 15 amino acids. Looked up from germline, CDR1 is SGHRS and CDR2 is YFSETQ. V lost 1 base and J lost 0, with 7 bases in between. Written as DNA, the CDR3 is TGCGCCAGCAGCTTGAGTACCACAACTAATGAAAAACTGTTTTTT. Translation gives CASSLSTTTNEKLFF.

Regarding this clonotype: This likely came from a read error, as a far larger clone is one base away. The chain combines TRBV6-2 or TRBV6-3 with TRBJ1-1; D perhaps matches TRBD1 (6 bases). Germline CDR1 MNHEY, CDR2 SVGEGT. The CDR3 sequence is 14 residues long. The V end was cut by 5 bases, the J end by 2 bases, with 12 bases between. The CDR3 coding sequence is TGTGCCAGCAGTGTGGGACAATTTAACACTGAAGCTTTCTTT. This encodes CASSVGQFNTEAFF.

This clonotype has at least ten counts. The chain recombines TRBV28 with TRBJ1-2; 11 nucleotides match TRBD1. J was trimmed by 1 base and V by 6 bases; bases with no gene match: 4. There are 15 residues in the CDR3. Looked up from germline, CDR1 is MDHEN and CDR2 is SYDVKM. CDR3 nucleotides: TGTGCCAGCAGGGCCGGGACAGGGGGTAACTATGGCTACACCTTC. As protein: CASRAGTGGNYGYTF.

This clonotype came up many times. This rearrangement joins TRBV7-9 to TRBJ1-1; 7 bases agree with TRBD1. The CDR3 totals 14 residues. V lost 4 bases to trimming and J lost 0 bases; unmatched junction nucleotides: 2. Germline CDR1 SEHNR, CDR2 FQNEAQ (reference sequence). CDR3 sequence (DNA): TGTGCCAGCAGCTGGGGACAGATGAACACTGAAGCTTTCTTT. It encodes CASSWGQMNTEAFF.

The table lists this clonotype with many counts. The chain uses TRBV28 and TRBJ2-1; D remains unclear. V gave up 7 bases and J gave up 6 bases, with 10 bases separating them. The CDR3 totals 12 residues. Germline lookup yields CDR1 MDHEN and CDR2 SYDVKM. This CDR3 is CASNLDGNEQFF. As DNA, the CDR3 is TGTGCCAGCAACCTCGACGGCAATGAGCAGTTCTTC.

This clonotype has at least ten counts. Here the CDR3 reads CASVGILAGFQETQYF. The CDR3 coding sequence is TGTGCCAGCGTGGGCATCCTAGCGGGGTTTCAAGAGACCCAGTACTTC. This chain uses TRBV2 with TRBJ2-5, with 9 bases fitting TRBD2. The CDR3 length is 16 residues. The junction had 12 bases not matched to a gene; V was cut back by 8 bases and J by 2 bases. The germline V gene has CDR1 SNHLY and CDR2 FYNNEI.

This clonotype was recorded at least ten times. V and J are TRBV2 and TRBJ2-3; 8 bases are shared with TRBD1. The CDR3 is 14 amino acids. J gave up 6 bases and V 4 bases, and 6 bases lay outside the gene matches. Germline V gene sequence: CDR1 SNHLY, CDR2 FYNNEI. In nucleotides, the CDR3 is TGTGCCAGCAGTGGCGCAGGGGGCAGGGATACGCAGTATTTT. Its translation is CASSGAGGRDTQYF.

This clonotype was counted at least ten times. J is TRBJ2-5 and V is TRBV24-1; D gene unclear. The V and J ends lost 5 bases and 1 base respectively, with 7 bases between them. This CDR3 is built from 13 residues. Germline V gene sequence: CDR1 KGHDR, CDR2 SFDVKD. The CDR3 sequence: CATSVGPQETQYF. CDR3 DNA sequence: TGTGCCACCAGTGTAGGGCCCCAAGAGACCCAGTACTTC.

This clonotype was detected many times. The chain joins TRBV6-1 to TRBJ2-7; no firm D call. The germline CDR1 and CDR2 sequences are MNHNS and SASEGT. V lost 7 bases and J 4 bases, leaving 14 bases between the germline ends. The length of the CDR3 is 13 residues. For the CDR3, the DNA is TGTGCCAGCATTCCTAGGTCTTCGTACGAGCAGTACTTC. Amino acids: CASIPRSSYEQYF.

Turning to this clonotype: The junction shows a germline mismatch at one end, possibly a read error. The rearrangement links TRBV3-1 to TRBJ1-2; D is unresolved. This CDR3 has 15 residues. Germline V lookup: CDR1 LGHDT, CDR2 YNNKEL (reference sequence). In DNA form, the CDR3 reads TGTGCCAGCAGCCAACCAGGACGCCAGGCAGGAGGCTACGCCTTC. The encoded protein is CASSQPGRQAGGYAF.

This clonotype showed up many times. The chain joins TRBV15 to TRBJ1-1; weak D call: TRBD1 (5 bases). Trimming took 0 bases from V and 5 from J, leaving 16 bases between them. The CDR3 spans 16 residues. Germline V CDR1 and CDR2: LNHNV, YYDKDF (reference sequence). The CDR3 bases are TGTGCCACCAGCAGAGATCTTGTAGGGAGGGGTACTGAAGCTTTCTTT. Its translation: CATSRDLVGRGTEAFF.

This clonotype was seen only a few times. The chain joins TRBV18 to TRBJ1-2; TRBD1 aligns across 9 bases. V shed 4 bases and J 3 bases; nucleotides not matched to a gene: 6. Germline V gene lookup returns CDR1 KGHSH and CDR2 LQKENI. This CDR3 is 15 amino acids long. CDR3 loop: CASSQGQGEDYGYTF. DNA for the CDR3: TGTGCCAGCTCACAGGGACAGGGTGAGGACTATGGCTACACCTTC. Full variable domain (missing parts from reference TRBV18 and TRBJ1-2): NAGVMQNPRHLVRRRGQEARLRCSPMKGHSHVYWYRQLPEEGLKFMVYLQKENIIDESGMPKERFSAEFPKEGPSILRIQQVVRGDSAAYFCASSQGQGEDYGYTFGSGTRLTVV.

The table lists this clonotype with many counts. The CDR3 reads CASSFLEGASPLHF. CDR3 DNA: TGTGCCAGCAGTTTTTTAGAGGGGGCCTCACCCCTCCACTTT. The chain links TRBV12-3 or TRBV12-4 to TRBJ1-6, with TRBD1 matching 7 bases. V gave up 3 bases and J gave up 10 bases; unmatched junction bases: 6. This CDR3 region has 14 residues.

This clonotype was seen repeatedly, ten times or more. CDR3 residues: CSAFRYGYTF. The CDR3 DNA sequence: TGCAGTGCTTTTCGTTATGGCTACACCTTC. The chain has TRBV20-1 and TRBJ1-2; the D is unclear. The CDR3 spans 10 residues. Between the trimmed V and J ends, which lost 5 bases and 5 bases, there was a span of 6 bases. CDR1 and CDR2 from the germline V gene are DFQATT and SNEGSKA (reference sequence).

J is TRBJ2-1 and V is TRBV24-1, with TRBD2 identical over 9 bases. With 4 bases clipped from V and 6 bases from J, the junction kept 18 bases outside the gene matches. Germline values: CDR1 KGHDR, CDR2 SFDVKD. The CDR3 has 19 amino acids. The chain's CDR3 is CATSDQKKIGTSKRNEQFF. The CDR3 DNA reads TGTGCCACCAGTGACCAGAAGAAGATAGGGACTAGCAAACGCAATGAGCAGTTCTTC.

This clonotype was detected only a few times. V and J are TRBV7-3 and TRBJ2-1, with D unresolved. The CDR3 has 17 residues. From germline, CDR1 is SGHTA and CDR2 FQGTGA. Trimming removed 5 bases at V and 3 bases at J, with 20 bases between. The DNA of the CDR3 is TGTGCCAGCAGCCCGACCGGTATGGGTTTAGGCTACAATGAGCAGTTCTTC. Encoded protein: CASSPTGMGLGYNEQFF. The full variable domain, completed using reference TRBV7-3 and TRBJ2-1, is GAGVSQTPSNKVTEKGKYVELRCDPISGHTALYWYRQSLGQGPEFLIYFQGTGAADDSGLPNDRFFAVRPEGSVSTLKIQRTERGDSAVYLCASSPTGMGLGYNEQFFGPGTRLTVL.

This clonotype was seen once. This CDR3 is CASSQPGGGLAKNIQYF. CDR3 DNA: TGCGCCAGCAGCCAACCCGGAGGGGGGCTAGCCAAAAACATTCAGTACTTC. V and J are TRBV4-1 and TRBJ2-4; either TRBD1 or TRBD2 may supply D (6 bases each). Germline CDR1 reads MGHRA; CDR2 reads YSYEKL. V was clipped by 2 bases and J by 0 bases, with 14 bases between them. This CDR3 comprises 17 residues.

The rearrangement joins TRBV3-1 to TRBJ1-1; D gene ambiguous. Germline CDR1 LGHDT, CDR2 YNNKEL (reference sequence). The CDR3 runs 15 residues. V lost 4 bases, J lost 7 bases, and 19 bases lay in between. The CDR3 sequence is CASSPYSLAESEAFF. The CDR3, as DNA: TGTGCCAGCAGCCCTTATTCGTTGGCAGAGAGTGAAGCTTTCTTT.

Many counts were recorded for this clonotype. The gene calls are TRBV11-2 and TRBJ2-1; TRBD2 matches at 7 bases. J gave up 2 bases and V 2 bases, and 6 bases lay outside the gene matches. CDR1 SGHAT and CDR2 FQNNGV come from the germline V gene. The CDR3 has 16 residues. CDR3 coding DNA: TGTGCCAGCAGCTTAAAAGGGACTACACCCTACAATGAGCAGTTCTTC. Translating it yields CASSLKGTTPYNEQFF.

This clonotype turned up a few times. The rearrangement uses TRBV20-1 and TRBJ2-3, with D possibly TRBD1 on 5 matching bases. This CDR3 has 16 amino acids. V gave up 3 bases and J gave up 4 bases, with 20 bases separating them. CDR1 is DFQATT and CDR2 is SNEGSKA in the germline V gene (reference sequence). The CDR3 spells CSARDDSGAPPDTQYF. CDR3 nucleotide sequence: TGCAGTGCTAGGGATGACAGTGGGGCGCCCCCAGATACGCAGTATTTT.

As for this clonotype: A much larger clone sits a single nucleotide away, making a read error possible. The rearrangement uses TRBV20-1 and TRBJ1-2, with 7 positions matching TRBD1. The CDR3 covers 15 residues. The germline V gene has CDR1 DFQATT and CDR2 SNEGSKA (reference sequence). The CDR3 loop is CSAREGTKGGYGYIF. The CDR3 nucleotides are TGCAGTGCTAGGGAGGGGACCAAAGGGGGCTATGGCTACATCTTC.

This clonotype was detected a few times. This chain joins TRBV4-3 and TRBJ2-1; 8 bases match TRBD2. This CDR3 is 17 amino acids long. Germline CDR1 is LGHNA and CDR2 is YSLEER. Trimming took 4 bases from V and 1 from J; bases not matched to a gene: 9. DNA of the CDR3: TGCGCCAGCAGCCTTCAAACGGGGGGGGCTTCCTACAATGAGCAGTTCTTC. Its protein product is CASSLQTGGASYNEQFF.

This clonotype was counted at least ten times. The V call is TRBV28, the J call TRBJ2-7, with D tentatively TRBD1 (5 bases). The V end was cut by 6 bases, the J end by 3 bases, with 12 bases between. Germline lookup yields CDR1 MDHEN and CDR2 SYDVKM. This CDR3 is 13 amino acids long. CDR3 in amino acids: CASRAGPFYEQYF. The CDR3 DNA sequence: TGTGCCAGCAGGGCAGGGCCATTCTACGAGCAGTACTTC.

There are many counts of this clonotype. This sequence joins TRBV6-2 or TRBV6-3 and TRBJ2-7; 9 positions match TRBD2. With 2 bases clipped from V and 5 bases from J, the junction kept 7 bases outside the gene matches. The CDR3 runs 15 residues. CDR1 and CDR2 (germline): MNHEY, SVGEGT. The CDR3 region has the DNA TGTGCCAGCAGTTACGGGAGCGGGAGGCACCACGAGCAGTACTTC. Translating gives CASSYGSGRHHEQYF.

This clonotype has at least ten counts. V gene TRBV20-1 combines with J gene TRBJ2-3; 7 nucleotides line up with TRBD1. V gave up 5 bases and J gave up 0 bases; unmatched junction bases: 5. CDR3 length equals 14 residues. Germline V gives CDR1 DFQATT, CDR2 SNEGSKA (reference sequence). This CDR3 reads CSAGRTGSTDTQYF. The DNA for the CDR3 is TGCAGTGCTGGCCGGACAGGAAGCACAGATACGCAGTATTTT.